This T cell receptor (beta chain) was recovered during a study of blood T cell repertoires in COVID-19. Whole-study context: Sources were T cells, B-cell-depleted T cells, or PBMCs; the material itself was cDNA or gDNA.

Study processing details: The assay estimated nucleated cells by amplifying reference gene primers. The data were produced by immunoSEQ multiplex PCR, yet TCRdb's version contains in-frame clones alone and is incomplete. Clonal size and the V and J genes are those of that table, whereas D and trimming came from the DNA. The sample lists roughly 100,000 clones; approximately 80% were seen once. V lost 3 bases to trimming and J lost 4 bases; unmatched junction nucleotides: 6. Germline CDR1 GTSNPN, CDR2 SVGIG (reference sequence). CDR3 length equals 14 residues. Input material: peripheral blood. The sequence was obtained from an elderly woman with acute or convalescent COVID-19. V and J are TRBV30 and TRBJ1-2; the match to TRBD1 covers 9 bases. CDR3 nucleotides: TGTGCCTGGAGCACCGGGACAGGGTCCTATGGCTACACCTTC. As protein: CAWSTGTGSYGYTF.